These 11 T cell receptor beta chains share one sample of origin, sequenced in a study of blood T cell repertoires in COVID-19. Measured with immunoSEQ multiplex PCR; TCRdb has only the in-frame clones, and not every one. This table has 200,000 to 300,000 clones, around 83% appearing once. Sample: peripheral blood. The receptor set was obtained from a man of 80 years or more with acute or convalescent COVID-19.

This clone was seen only a few times. The chain is built from TRBV2 and TRBJ1-2; no firm D call. The CDR3 is made up of 13 amino acids. V lost 6 bases to trimming and J lost 7 bases, with 15 bases between them. Germline values: CDR1 SNHLY, CDR2 FYNNEI. The CDR3 DNA is TGTGCCAGCAGACGGAGGGAAACGGGTGGCTACACCTTC. Its protein product is CASRRRETGGYTF.

The J gene is TRBJ1-5, the V gene TRBV6-1; no reliable D call. Trimming took 2 bases from V and 2 from J, leaving 13 bases between them. The CDR3 runs to 16 residues. Germline V gene lookup returns CDR1 MNHNS and CDR2 SASEGT. In DNA form, the CDR3 reads TGTGCCAGCAGTGAAAGTAACACTAGGGGCAATCAGCCCCAGCATTTT. The encoded protein is CASSESNTRGNQPQHF.

The CDR3 reads CASSPSRTGELFF. DNA of the CDR3: TGTGCCAGCTCACCTTCGAGGACCGGGGAGCTGTTTTTT. The V gene is TRBV18, the J gene TRBJ2-2; D is unclear. Germline V lookup: CDR1 KGHSH, CDR2 LQKENI. Trimming cost V 3 bases and J 5 bases, with 7 bases left between them. This CDR3 region has 13 residues. The full variable domain, its missing parts supplied by reference TRBV18 and TRBJ2-2, is NAGVMQNPRHLVRRRGQEARLRCSPMKGHSHVYWYRQLPEEGLKFMVYLQKENIIDESGMPKERFSAEFPKEGPSILRIQQVVRGDSAAYFCASSPSRTGELFFGEGSRLTVL.

The gene calls are TRBV24-1 and TRBJ2-5; 11 bases map to TRBD1. Trimming cost V 4 bases and J 1 base; bases outside gene matches: 4. The germline V gene has CDR1 KGHDR and CDR2 SFDVKD. This CDR3 is built from 16 residues. CDR3 DNA: TGTGCCACCAGTGACCCCGGGACAGGGGGCCAAGAGACCCAGTACTTC. Protein sequence: CATSDPGTGGQETQYF.

The chain couples TRBV9 to TRBJ2-1; 15 bases line up with TRBD2. The CDR3 sequence is 19 residues long. J was trimmed by 0 bases and V by 2 bases; bases with no gene match: 6. The germline V gene has CDR1 SGDLS and CDR2 YYNGEE. The CDR3 DNA reads as TGTGCCAGCAGCGTTCAAGGACTAGCGGGAGGGAGCTCCTACAATGAGCAGTTCTTC. This gives the protein CASSVQGLAGGSSYNEQFF.

The CDR3 bases are TGTGCCAGCAGTTGGTCGGGGACAAACACTGAAGCTTTCTTT. It translates to CASSWSGTNTEAFF. The gene calls are TRBV27 and TRBJ1-1; D might be TRBD1 (6 bases). Germline values: CDR1 MNHEY, CDR2 SMNVEV (reference sequence). Trimming pared 4 bases from V and 2 bases from J, leaving 11 bases between. The CDR3 is made up of 14 amino acids.

This clone was seen a few times. The chain couples TRBV7-9 to TRBJ1-4, with D uncertain. CDR1 SEHNR and CDR2 FQNEAQ come from the germline V gene (reference sequence). The V end was cut by 6 bases, the J end by 8 bases, with 13 bases between. This CDR3 has 13 amino acids. The CDR3 reads CASSSEVGEKLFF. CDR3 nucleotides: TGTGCCAGCAGTTCGGAGGTGGGGGAAAAACTGTTTTTT.

The V and J genes are TRBV28 and TRBJ2-1, with D perhaps matching TRBD1 (5 bases). CDR3 length: 13 amino acids. Germline lookup yields CDR1 MDHEN and CDR2 SYDVKM. The V end lost 3 bases, the J end lost 8 bases, and 11 bases lay between the germline ends. In nucleotides, the CDR3 is TGTGCCAGCAGTTTCACAGGCACGGATGAGCAGTTCTTC. The encoded protein is CASSFTGTDEQFF.

The V and J genes are TRBV29-1 and TRBJ2-7, with 9 bases that match TRBD1. CDR3 size: 13 residues. The V gene's germline CDR1 is SQVTM and CDR2 ANQGSEA. Trimming at V came to 5 bases and at J to 5 bases, leaving 7 bases not matched to a gene. CDR3 in amino acids: CSVRGQGLNEQYF. The DNA for the CDR3 is TGCAGCGTTAGGGGACAGGGCCTGAACGAGCAGTACTTC.

The V and J genes are TRBV7-3 and TRBJ2-6; 8 bases are a match to TRBD1. There are 18 residues in the CDR3. The V and J ends lost 5 bases and 0 bases, in that order; junction bases with no gene match: 9. Germline CDR1 reads SGHTA; CDR2 reads FQGTGA. The CDR3 loop reads CASSPQGAMISGANVLTF. CDR3 bases: TGTGCCAGCAGCCCCCAGGGGGCGATGATCTCTGGGGCCAACGTCCTGACTTTC. Full variable domain (missing parts from reference TRBV7-3 and TRBJ2-6): GAGVSQTPSNKVTEKGKYVELRCDPISGHTALYWYRQSLGQGPEFLIYFQGTGAADDSGLPNDRFFAVRPEGSVSTLKIQRTERGDSAVYLCASSPQGAMISGANVLTFGAGSRLTVL.

The J gene is TRBJ1-3, the V gene TRBV19; 7 positions agree with TRBD1. The V segment lost 5 bases and the J segment 4 bases; nucleotides outside the gene matches: 5. The length of the CDR3 is 14 residues. Germline CDR1 is LNHDA and CDR2 is SQIVND (reference sequence). The CDR3 region has the DNA TGTGCCAGTAGTGTAACAGGGGCCGGAAACACCATATATTTT. It yields the protein CASSVTGAGNTIYF.